The clone carrying this T cell receptor beta chain was seen only a few times. The antigen remains undetermined. From germline, CDR1 is SGHRS and CDR2 YFSETQ. This CDR3 contains 15 residues. The V end was cut by 1 base, the J end by 0 bases, with 10 bases between. Donors were all healthy Caucasians. The data originate from a study of identical twins. MiXCR, run by TCRdb on the 5' RACE reads, gives a single entry per CDR3 protein. The table lists 450,000 to 500,000 distinct CDR3 sequences, approximately 15% of them singletons. Findings of the study overall: Recombination models fit unrelated individuals' TCR alpha sharing but underestimated twins'. Alpha sequences out of frame and shared by twins had excess low generation probability.

This sample also belongs to another study, concerning yellow fever vaccine responses in identical twins.

The chain is built from TRBV5-1 and TRBJ2-5; tentatively, D is TRBD1 or TRBD2 (5 bases each). The specimen was CD4+ T cells sorted from blood. The sequence was obtained from a woman aged 18 to 35 in good health. The CDR3 DNA is TGCGCCAGCAGCTTGAGGGACGGATACCAAGAGACCCAGTACTTC. Translated: CASSLRDGYQETQYF.